This T cell receptor beta chain is drawn from a study of shared clonotypes between healthy human individuals. Comment on this clone: Antigen: not known.

CD8 cells regarded as naive lacked CD45RO, were positively chosen for CCR7, and omitted terminally differentiated effector memory CD45RA+ cells. At a deep level, the assay was run. The DNA input per sorted-subset replicate PCR was 200 to 250 ng, corresponding to some 30,000 T cell genomes. Measured with immunoSEQ multiplex PCR; TCRdb has only the in-frame clones, and not every one. The data show some 630,000 clones, approximately 96% seen once. Study-wide results and limits: In general, naive subsets displayed greater estimated richness than memory subsets did.

Deletions cut 4 bases from V and 8 bases from J, with 18 bases between. This CDR3 is built from 15 residues. Germline-derived CDR1 and CDR2 are SGDLS and YYNGEE. The J gene is TRBJ2-2, the V gene TRBV9; D is perhaps TRBD1 or TRBD2 (5 bases each). The clonotype comes from a woman between 25 and 40 years old in good health. Sequencing was done on a sample of naive CD8+ T cells sorted from blood. DNA of the CDR3: TGTGCCAGCAGCATCCCGGGACCCAAGACTGGGGAGCTGTTTTTT. Translated, it gives CASSIPGPKTGELFF.